This is a list of T cell receptor beta chains from one sample in a study of cytomegalovirus exposure and HLA in healthy donors. Generated by immunoSEQ multiplex PCR, the TCRdb table keeps only in-frame clones and is missing some. The sample consists of 120,000 or so clones, 70% to 85% of them appearing once. What was sequenced was PBMCs. These receptors all come from a man aged 45-65 years in good health and CMV-seropositive. Each CDR3 is given with its conserved first and last residue. The D gene is left open where the match is weak. Rows give clone size only sometimes, using once, few, many, or a class for an expanded clone.

.,few,TRBV4-2,TRBJ2-2,TGTGCCAGCAGCCAAGTCGGGCGAACCGGGACTCGCACCGGGGAGCTGTTTTTT,CASSQVGRTGTRTGELFF
.,.,TRBV6-5,TRBJ1-5,TGTGCCAGCACCACGGGGTTGGAGCAGCCCCAGCATTTT,CASTTGLEQPQHF
TRBD2,.,TRBV19,TRBJ2-7,TGTGCCAGTAGTACCGGGACTAGCGGGACTTTTTCCTACGAGCAGTACTTC,CASSTGTSGTFSYEQYF
.,.,TRBV9,TRBJ2-1,TGTGCCAGCAGCGCAGCCAGGGGTTTTGGCTACAATGAGCAGTTCTTC,CASSAARGFGYNEQFF
.,.,TRBV29-1,TRBJ1-2,TGCAGCGCCATGGACTCTGGCTATGGCTACACCTTC,CSAMDSGYGYTF
TRBD1,few,TRBV10-3,TRBJ2-7,TGTGCCATCAGTGAGTCTCTGACAGGGACGAACTCCTACGAGCAGTACTTC,CAISESLTGTNSYEQYF
.,.,TRBV4-2,TRBJ1-2,TGTGCCAGCAGCCCCCCAGACACTGGGGGCCGGTATGGCTACACCTTC,CASSPPDTGGRYGYTF
.,.,TRBV18,TRBJ1-1,TGTGCCAGCTCACCTAGACAGAACACTGAAGCTTTCTTT,CASSPRQNTEAFF
.,.,TRBV5-6,TRBJ2-6,TGTGCCAGCAGCTTGGGCGGGTACTCTGGGGCCAACGTCCTGACTTTC,CASSLGGYSGANVLTF
.,.,TRBV6-5,TRBJ1-2,TGTGCCAGCAGTTACTCCCGAGGTCAGGGAAACTATGGCTACACCTTC,CASSYSRGQGNYGYTF
TRBD1,once,TRBV10-3,TRBJ1-1,TGTGCCATCAGACCTACAGGGGCCACTGAAGCTTTCTTT,CAIRPTGATEAFF
TRBD2,.,TRBV7-9,TRBJ2-3,TGTGCCAGCAGCTTATCGGGACTACCCACAGATACGCAGTATTTT,CASSLSGLPTDTQYF
TRBD2,.,TRBV18,TRBJ2-1,TGTGCCAGCTCACCACCGGACGGGAGGCTACGGAATGAGCAGTTCTTC,CASSPPDGRLRNEQFF
.,.,TRBV5-5,TRBJ1-4,TGTGCCAGCAGTACCGGGACACCCAAGGAAAAACTGTTTTTT,CASSTGTPKEKLFF
.,.,TRBV30,TRBJ1-1,TGTGCCTGGAGTATACAGTTAATGAACACTGAAGCTTTCTTT,CAWSIQLMNTEAFF
TRBD1,once,TRBV5-4,TRBJ1-1,TGTGCCAGCAGCTTTCCCAACAGGGGGAACACTGAAGCTTTCTTT,CASSFPNRGNTEAFF
TRBD1,.,TRBV29-1,TRBJ2-2,TGCAGCGTGGGGAGACAGGGGGCGCGTACCGGGGAGCTGTTTTTT,CSVGRQGARTGELFF
.,.,TRBV9,TRBJ1-3,TGTGCCAGCAGCCTCCGACAGGTTCCGAACTCTGGAAACACCATATATTTT,CASSLRQVPNSGNTIYF
.,.,TRBV29-1,TRBJ2-7,TGCAGCGTTGAAGATATTCTAGAAGGAAGCGAGCAGTACTTC,CSVEDILEGSEQYF
.,.,TRBV10-2,TRBJ1-4,TGCGCCAGCAGTTGGCAGGGGCAGGAAAAACTGTTTTTT,CASSWQGQEKLFF
.,.,TRBV6-5,TRBJ2-7,TGTGCCAGCAGTGCGACGAGACAGAGCTCCTACGAGCAGTACTTC,CASSATRQSSYEQYF
.,few,TRBV7-6,TRBJ2-3,TGTGCCAGCAGCTTACGGCAGGGGAATCGAGATACGCAGTATTTT,CASSLRQGNRDTQYF
TRBD2,.,TRBV7-6,TRBJ2-3,TGTGCCAGCAGCTACCGGACTAGCGGGGGGACTCGTTCCACAGATACGCAGTATTTT,CASSYRTSGGTRSTDTQYF
TRBD2,.,TRBV4-1,TRBJ2-1,TGCGCCAGCAGCCAAGCTTCAGGGACTAGCGGGTCCTACAATGAGCAGTTCTTC,CASSQASGTSGSYNEQFF
.,.,TRBV10-1,TRBJ2-2,TGCGCCAGCAGCCTCGGACTGAACACCGGGGAGCTGTTTTTT,CASSLGLNTGELFF
TRBD1,.,TRBV2,TRBJ1-3,TGTGCCAGCAGTAGACAGGGGTGGTCTGGAAACACCATATATTTT,CASSRQGWSGNTIYF
.,.,TRBV2,TRBJ1-3,TGTGCCAGCAATCGTCGCGAATTCTACTCTGGAAACACCATATATTTT,CASNRREFYSGNTIYF
.,.,TRBV6-5,TRBJ2-7,TGTGCCAGCAGTTCGAGGTCACGCGAGCAGTACTTC,CASSSRSREQYF
.,.,TRBV5-5,TRBJ2-7,TGTGCCAGCAGCTTGGTGGAGACAGTCTCCTACGAGCAGTACTTC,CASSLVETVSYEQYF
.,.,TRBV19,TRBJ2-7,TGTGCCAGTAGTATCAACGCGTATCCCTCCTACGAGCAGTACTTC,CASSINAYPSYEQYF
TRBD2,.,TRBV5-1,TRBJ2-7,TGCGCCAGCAGCGTTAGCGGGGCGCTCTACGAGCAGTACTTC,CASSVSGALYEQYF
TRBD2,.,TRBV5-4,TRBJ2-1,TGTGCCAGCAGTACGGCGGGGGAGAATGAGCAGTTCTTC,CASSTAGENEQFF
.,.,TRBV5-1,TRBJ2-7,TGCGCCAGCAGCTTGGCCAGGGCAGGGGCTCAATACGAGCAGTACTTC,CASSLARAGAQYEQYF
TRBD1,few,TRBV18,TRBJ1-2,TGTGCCAGCTCACCCGACAGGGGGACCTATGGCTACACCTTC,CASSPDRGTYGYTF
.,.,TRBV6-6,TRBJ1-6,TGTGCCAGCAGACCCCGACAGTATAATTCCCCCCTCCACTTT,CASRPRQYNSPLHF
.,.,TRBV27,TRBJ1-4,TGTGCCAGCAGTCGGTATCAGGGTGGCGAAAAACTGTTTTTT,CASSRYQGGEKLFF
TRBD2,few,TRBV6-1,TRBJ2-7,TGTGCCAGCAGGATGGCGGGAGGCCCCTACTACGAGCAGTACTTC,CASRMAGGPYYEQYF
.,medium-sized,TRBV6-5,TRBJ2-2,TGTGCCAGCAGCCAATCCACGGTCACCGGGGAGCTGTTTTTT,CASSQSTVTGELFF
.,.,TRBV30,TRBJ2-7,TGTGCCTGGAGTGTGGGGGGAGTCGGGTACGAGCAGTACTTC,CAWSVGGVGYEQYF
.,.,TRBV10-1,TRBJ2-3,TGCGCCAGCAGTGAAGGGAGGCCCACCGATACGCAGTATTTT,CASSEGRPTDTQYF
.,.,TRBV5-1,TRBJ2-7,TGCGCCAGCAGCTGGGCCAAGGAGTACTTC,CASSWAKEYF
TRBD2,.,TRBV28,TRBJ2-7,TGTGCCAGCAGGGGTTCGAGCGGGGGGAGATCCTACGAGCAGTACTTC,CASRGSSGGRSYEQYF
TRBD2,.,TRBV29-1,TRBJ2-3,TGCAGCGTTGAAGGCCCCGGGGGGGATACGCAGTATTTT,CSVEGPGGDTQYF
TRBD1,.,TRBV9,TRBJ1-2,TGTGCCAGCAGCCCTGATCCGACCGGGACAGGGACGCGCTACACCTTC,CASSPDPTGTGTRYTF
TRBD2,.,TRBV6-5,TRBJ2-2,TGTGCCAGCAGCGCTCTCGGACTAGCAACCGGGGAGCTGTTTTTT,CASSALGLATGELFF
TRBD2,.,TRBV5-4,TRBJ2-7,TGTGCCAGCAGCCCCGGGACTAGCGGGTCTCACGAGCAGTACTTC,CASSPGTSGSHEQYF
.,.,TRBV7-2,TRBJ2-3,TGTGCCAGCAGCTTAAGTGAGGTCATTTACGGCACAGATACGCAGTATTTT,CASSLSEVIYGTDTQYF
.,.,TRBV20-1,TRBJ2-1,TGCAGTGCTCCGGACATTAATGAGCAGTTCTTC,CSAPDINEQFF
.,.,TRBV10-3,TRBJ2-1,TGTGCCATCAGTGGTTTCGACAACAATGAGCAGTTCTTC,CAISGFDNNEQFF
.,.,TRBV5-1,TRBJ1-4,TGCGCCAGCAGCTACGGTGGAGGAGATAATGAAAAACTGTTTTTT,CASSYGGGDNEKLFF
TRBD1,.,TRBV5-1,TRBJ2-5,TGCGCCAGCAGCCTGGACAGGGGGGAGACCCAGTACTTC,CASSLDRGETQYF
TRBD2,.,TRBV5-1,TRBJ2-3,TGCGCCAGCAGCTTGGCGGGGACTAGCGGGAGCACAGATACGCAGTATTTT,CASSLAGTSGSTDTQYF
TRBD1,.,TRBV4-3,TRBJ2-3,TGCGCCAGCAGCCCGGGACAGGGAGCCACAGATACGCAGTATTTT,CASSPGQGATDTQYF
.,.,TRBV5-4,TRBJ1-2,TGTGCCAGCAGCTTGGGGGGGCAGGGAAGTTACACCTTC,CASSLGGQGSYTF
TRBD1,.,TRBV7-2,TRBJ1-5,TGTGCCAGCAGCCAAGGGACAGTTAATCAGCCCCAGCATTTT,CASSQGTVNQPQHF
.,.,TRBV5-1,TRBJ2-7,TGCGCCAGCAGCTTGGACGGCAACCGAGCGTACGAGCAGTACTTC,CASSLDGNRAYEQYF
TRBD1,few,TRBV27,TRBJ2-1,TGTGCCAGCAGTTTCCTCCCTCAGGGGGCGGGAAATGAGCAGTTCTTC,CASSFLPQGAGNEQFF
TRBD1,.,TRBV10-1,TRBJ1-2,TGCGCCAGCAGAAATCCGGACAGGGATCTCTATGGCTACACCTTC,CASRNPDRDLYGYTF